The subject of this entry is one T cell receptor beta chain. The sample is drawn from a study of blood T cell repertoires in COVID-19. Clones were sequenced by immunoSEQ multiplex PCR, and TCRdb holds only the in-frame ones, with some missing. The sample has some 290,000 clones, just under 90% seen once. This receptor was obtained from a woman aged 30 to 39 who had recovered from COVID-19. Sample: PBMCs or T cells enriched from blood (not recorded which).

CDR3 amino acids: CASSLVPGAKGSGELFF. The CDR3 DNA is TGTGCCAGCAGCTTAGTCCCAGGGGCGAAAGGAAGCGGGGAGCTGTTTTTT. The chain links TRBV11-2 to TRBJ2-2; D may be TRBD1 (6 bases). Trimming pared 1 base from V and 7 bases from J, leaving 19 bases between. The length of the CDR3 is 17 residues. From germline, CDR1 is SGHAT and CDR2 FQNNGV.